This TCR beta chain was retrieved from a study of post-analysis software for immune sequencing data. Included in the TCR beta cDNA libraries were unique molecular identifiers. Each CDR3 protein gets one entry after TCRdb re-called the PCR reads with MiXCR. The table lists about 800,000 distinct CDR3 sequences, 25% to 30% of them singletons. This CDR3 has 14 amino acids. Per the germline V gene, CDR1 is SGHRS and CDR2 is YFSETQ. The V and J ends lost 0 bases and 2 bases respectively, with 8 bases between them. Whole-study findings and limits: Compared with controls, patients had more of about 5 TRBV segments, including TRBV5-6, TRBV5-1 and TRBV20-1.

This clonotype occurred a few times. The target antigen is unknown. Sample: blood. The receptor's source is a girl between 10 and 17 years old with multiple sclerosis. This chain connects TRBV5-1 to TRBJ1-2; D is unclear. This chain's CDR3 is CASSLEAPNYGYTF. For the CDR3, the DNA is TGCGCCAGCAGCTTGGAGGCTCCCAACTATGGCTACACCTTC.